The rows below give T cell receptor beta chains drawn from one sample of a study of blood T cells in healthy people across ages. TCRdb reanalysed the 5' RACE reads using MiXCR and keeps one entry per CDR3 protein. This sample has about a million distinct CDR3 sequences, with 48% found just once. The sequenced sample was blood. The receptors originated from a man aged 25 to 40 in good health. The conserved cysteine and the conserved F or W are not part of the CDR3 here. Rows give clone size only sometimes, using once, few, many, or a class for an expanded clone.

clone size	V gene	CDR3 protein
once	TRBV5-8	ASSLGDRASDEQF
-	TRBV28	ASSSSGTASDNERF
many	TRBV29-1	SVEEGDFSYEQY
-	TRBV20-1	SAKARDSYNEQY
-	TRBV7-6	ASSLDGGENSPLH
few	TRBV11-1	ASSSGEAQPQH
-	TRBV28	ASSLGAGAGTDTQY
-	TRBV6-5	ASSYGADSADTQY
-	TRBV18	ASSLGDSNTYEQY
-	TRBV7-2	ASNLLEVGGKNEQF
few	TRBV3-1	ASSQGNAISNYGYT
-	TRBV20-1	SARVASTPAST
-	TRBV20-1	SATGTGEYWETQY
-	TRBV12-3/TRBV12-4	ASRQTSGGRVQY
few	TRBV29-1	SVRQGQTEAF
-	TRBV6-2/TRBV6-3	ASSRPRLAGGNSSYNEQF
-	TRBV24-1	ATSERTAIHSNQPQH
-	TRBV30	AWHRGLHGYT
once	TRBV7-9	ASSLVEGGTGRTEAF
-	TRBV5-1	ASSGETAQQY
-	TRBV5-5	ASSLGLARNEQF
-	TRBV4-2	ASSQDHSFGSKNIQY
-	TRBV11-3	ASNDRGLDTEAF
-	TRBV6-2/TRBV6-3	ASSYSSENSPLH
-	TRBV4-1	ASSQEGPNEKLF
few	TRBV28	ASSPRASGLQETQY
-	TRBV2	ASSGGREVNEQF
few	TRBV29-1	SGGNYSGANVLT
-	TRBV28	ASSVYKTNTEAF
-	TRBV11-1	ASSPIAGGGADTQY
-	TRBV27	ASSFWTSGRTDEQY
few	TRBV15	ATSRESGGYNEQF
-	TRBV4-1	ASSQPTTRYNSPLH
few	TRBV7-9	ASSLYQVGSYEQY
few	TRBV5-1	ASSFNRWTYGYT
-	TRBV24-1	ATSDLGGGIDNEQF
-	TRBV20-1	SARDYVQAKTGYEQY
few	TRBV5-1	ASSFGSSTDTQY